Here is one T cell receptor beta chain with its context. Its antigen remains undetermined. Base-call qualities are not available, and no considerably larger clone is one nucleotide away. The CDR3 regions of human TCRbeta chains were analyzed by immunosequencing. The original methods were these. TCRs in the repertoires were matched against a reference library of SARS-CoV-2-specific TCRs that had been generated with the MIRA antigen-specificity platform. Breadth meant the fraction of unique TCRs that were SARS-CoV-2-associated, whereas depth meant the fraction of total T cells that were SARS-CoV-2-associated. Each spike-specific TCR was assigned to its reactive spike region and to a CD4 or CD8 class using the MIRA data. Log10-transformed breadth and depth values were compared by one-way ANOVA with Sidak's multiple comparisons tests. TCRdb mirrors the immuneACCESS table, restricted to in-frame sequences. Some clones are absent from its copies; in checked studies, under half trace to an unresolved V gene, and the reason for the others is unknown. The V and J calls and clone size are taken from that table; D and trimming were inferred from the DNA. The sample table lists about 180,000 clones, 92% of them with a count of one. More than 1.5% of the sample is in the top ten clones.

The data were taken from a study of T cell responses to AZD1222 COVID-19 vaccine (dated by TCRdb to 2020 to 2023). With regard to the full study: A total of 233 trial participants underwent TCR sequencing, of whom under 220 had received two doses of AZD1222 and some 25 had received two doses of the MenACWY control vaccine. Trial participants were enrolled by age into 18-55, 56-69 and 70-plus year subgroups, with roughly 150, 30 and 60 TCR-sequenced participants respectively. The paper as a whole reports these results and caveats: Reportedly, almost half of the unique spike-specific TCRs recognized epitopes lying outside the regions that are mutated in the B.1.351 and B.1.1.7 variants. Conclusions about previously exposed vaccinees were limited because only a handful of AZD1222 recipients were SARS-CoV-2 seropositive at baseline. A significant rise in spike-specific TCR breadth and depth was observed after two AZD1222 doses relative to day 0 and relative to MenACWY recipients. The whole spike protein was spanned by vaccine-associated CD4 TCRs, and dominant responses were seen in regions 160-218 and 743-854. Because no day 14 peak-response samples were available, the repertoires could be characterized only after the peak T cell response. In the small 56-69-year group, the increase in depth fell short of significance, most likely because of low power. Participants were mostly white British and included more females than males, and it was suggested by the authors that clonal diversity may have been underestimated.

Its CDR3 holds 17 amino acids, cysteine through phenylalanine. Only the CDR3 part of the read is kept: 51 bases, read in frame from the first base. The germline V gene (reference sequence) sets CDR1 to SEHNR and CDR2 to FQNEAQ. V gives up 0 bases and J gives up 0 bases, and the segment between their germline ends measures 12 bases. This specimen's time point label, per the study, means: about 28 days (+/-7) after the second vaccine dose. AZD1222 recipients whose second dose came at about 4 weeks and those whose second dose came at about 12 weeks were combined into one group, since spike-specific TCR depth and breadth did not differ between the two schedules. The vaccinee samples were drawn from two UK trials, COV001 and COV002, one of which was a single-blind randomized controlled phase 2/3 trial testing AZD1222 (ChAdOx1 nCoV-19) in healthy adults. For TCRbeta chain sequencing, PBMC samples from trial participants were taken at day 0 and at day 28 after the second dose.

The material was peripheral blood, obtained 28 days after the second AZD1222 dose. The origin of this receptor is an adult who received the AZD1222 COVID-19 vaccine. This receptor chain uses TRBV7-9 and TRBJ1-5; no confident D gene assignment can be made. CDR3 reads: CASSLARAADSNQPQHF. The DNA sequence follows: TGTGCCAGCAGCTTAGCGCGGGCGGCAGATAGCAATCAGCCCCAGCATTTT.